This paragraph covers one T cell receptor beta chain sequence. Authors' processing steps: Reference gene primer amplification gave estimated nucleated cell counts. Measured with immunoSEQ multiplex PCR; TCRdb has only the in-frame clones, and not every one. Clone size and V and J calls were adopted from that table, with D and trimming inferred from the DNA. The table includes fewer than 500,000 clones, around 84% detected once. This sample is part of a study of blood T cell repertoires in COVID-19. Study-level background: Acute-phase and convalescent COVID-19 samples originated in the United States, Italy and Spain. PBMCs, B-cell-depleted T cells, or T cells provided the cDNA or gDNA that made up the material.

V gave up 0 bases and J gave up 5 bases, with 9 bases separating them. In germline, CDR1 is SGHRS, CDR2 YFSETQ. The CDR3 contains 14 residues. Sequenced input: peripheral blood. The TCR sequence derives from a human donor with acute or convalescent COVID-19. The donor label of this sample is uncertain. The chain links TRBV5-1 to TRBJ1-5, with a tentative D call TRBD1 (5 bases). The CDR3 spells CASSLGQNDQPQHF. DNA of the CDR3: TGCGCCAGCAGCTTGGGACAGAATGATCAGCCCCAGCATTTT.